The rows below give T cell receptor beta chains drawn from one sample of a study of cytomegalovirus exposure and HLA in healthy donors. Clones were sequenced by immunoSEQ multiplex PCR, and TCRdb holds only the in-frame ones, with some missing. The profile shows about 130,000 clones, about 76% of them singletons. The sequenced sample was PBMCs. The receptors come from a man between 18 and 29 years old in good health and CMV-seronegative. CDR3s include the opening cysteine and the closing phenylalanine or tryptophan. D genes are given only for firm matches. A row's size may be missing; if present it is once, few, many or a size class.

- - TRBJ1-5 TRBV28 TGTGCCAGCAGTTCCCCACAGGGCGCGCACAATCAGCCCCAGCATTTT CASSSPQGAHNQPQHF
- - TRBJ2-2 TRBV27 TGTGCCAGCAGTTTATGGCAGAACACCGGGGAGCTGTTTTTT CASSLWQNTGELFF
TRBD1 - TRBJ1-3 TRBV11-2 TGTGCCAGCAGCTTACTTGGGACAGTCTTTTCTGGAAACACCATATATTTT CASSLLGTVFSGNTIYF
TRBD1 - TRBJ1-6 TRBV7-9 TGTGCCAGCAGCTCAAGGACAGGTTATAATTCACCCCTCCACTTT CASSSRTGYNSPLHF
- - TRBJ1-3 TRBV30 TGTGCCTGGAGTGTACCCTCCGCAGACAGATCTGGAAACACCATATATTTT CAWSVPSADRSGNTIYF
- - TRBJ2-7 TRBV27 TGTGCCAGCAGTTTAACGTTCAGGGACGAGCAGTACTTC CASSLTFRDEQYF
TRBD2 - TRBJ2-3 TRBV9 TGTGCCAGCAGCGTTGGACTAGCGGGGACCTCCACAGATACGCAGTATTTT CASSVGLAGTSTDTQYF
TRBD1 - TRBJ1-1 TRBV10-1 TGCGCCAGCAGTCCGACAGGGGACACTGAAGCTTTCTTT CASSPTGDTEAFF
TRBD2 - TRBJ2-3 TRBV30 TGTGCCTGGAGTGCGGCTAGCGGGGCCAGCACAGATACGCAGTATTTT CAWSAASGASTDTQYF
- - TRBJ1-2 TRBV5-6 TGTGCCAGCAGCACGACAGGTTCTGGGGGCTACACCTTC CASSTTGSGGYTF
TRBD1 - TRBJ2-7 TRBV29-1 TGCAGCGCAGCAGGGGGCAACAGAGGGTCGTTCTCCTACGAGCAGTACTTC CSAAGGNRGSFSYEQYF
TRBD2 - TRBJ2-1 TRBV30 TGTGCCTGGACCCGCCTCGGTCTAGCGGGGGCCGGCAATGATGAGCAGTTCTTC CAWTRLGLAGAGNDEQFF
TRBD1 once TRBJ2-7 TRBV5-6 TGTGCCAGCAGCTTGCTTCAAAGGACAGGGGTTAACGAGCAGTACTTC CASSLLQRTGVNEQYF
- few TRBJ2-3 TRBV6-4 TGTGCCAGCAGTGACTCTCCGGGGAGCACAGATACGCAGTATTTT CASSDSPGSTDTQYF
- - TRBJ2-1 TRBV19 TGTGCCAGTAGTATAGCCGGGGGCTCCTACAATGAGCAGTTCTTC CASSIAGGSYNEQFF
TRBD1 - TRBJ1-2 TRBV9 TGTGCCAGCAGCGTTACAGGGGGGGAGAATGGCTACACCTTC CASSVTGGENGYTF
TRBD1 - TRBJ2-7 TRBV30 TGTGCCTGGACTGGGGACAGCTTCTACGAGCAGTACTTC CAWTGDSFYEQYF
TRBD2 - TRBJ2-5 TRBV7-3 TGTGCCAGCAGCTTAATGGCGGGGGGCCAAGAGACCCAGTACTTC CASSLMAGGQETQYF